This is a list of T cell receptor beta chains from one sample in a study of shared clonotypes between healthy human individuals. Clones were read by immunoSEQ multiplex PCR, and TCRdb kept only the in-frame ones, dropping some. The sample lists roughly 1 million clones, about 75% occurring once. Sequencing used memory CD4+ T cells sorted from blood. The receptors stem from a man aged 18 to 29 in good health. CDR3s leave out the opening cysteine and the closing phenylalanine or tryptophan. Some rows mark clone size as missing; the rest say once, few, many or name a class of expanded clone.

clone size	V gene	J gene	CDR3 protein
.	TRBV5-1	TRBJ2-7	ASSPFSGTGTYEQY
.	TRBV7-2	TRBJ2-7	ASSSLREEQY
.	TRBV28	TRBJ1-4	ASSSWNEKLF
few	TRBV9	TRBJ2-5	ASSVGAAGGRIETQY
.	TRBV29-1	TRBJ2-7	SAAGLAGGSSYEQY
.	TRBV10-3	TRBJ2-3	AIRTDLTDTQY
.	TRBV15	TRBJ2-7	ATSRGLTSGEDEQY
.	TRBV19	TRBJ1-5	ASSTFGQAGGQPQH
.	TRBV11-2	TRBJ2-3	ASSLDGYTDTQY
.	TRBV19	TRBJ1-5	ASSLSGMGNQPQH
.	TRBV10-3	TRBJ1-1	AISESGGAHTEAF
.	TRBV28	TRBJ2-7	ASSPRLPTWGYEQY
.	TRBV13	TRBJ2-5	ASAGLGETQY
.	TRBV6-1	TRBJ1-5	ASTSPGNQPQH
few	TRBV5-1	TRBJ2-7	ASSLNPGRQGASYEQY
.	TRBV5-1	TRBJ2-3	ASSLAGSTDTQY
.	TRBV6-5	.	ASSPRAAGASEQY
.	TRBV7-8	TRBJ2-5	ASSPRGRPQETQY
.	TRBV5-1	TRBJ2-7	ASSRGRDYEQY
.	TRBV7-2	TRBJ1-1	ASSLARGIEAF
.	TRBV6-1	TRBJ1-4	ASSEALAGASGKLF
.	TRBV2	TRBJ2-7	ASRGLGGPYEQY
few	TRBV6-5	TRBJ1-1	ASRAGLLMNTEAF
.	TRBV28	TRBJ1-4	ASSPQGINEKLF
.	TRBV27	TRBJ2-1	ASSSWTSGSLSEQF
.	TRBV30	TRBJ2-4	AWSIGASGGKNIQY
.	TRBV5-1	TRBJ2-3	ASSLGGRFPSTDTQY
.	TRBV5-1	TRBJ1-1	ASSFSQGVEAF
.	TRBV7-5	TRBJ2-7	ARSPQLVGEQY
.	TRBV5-4	TRBJ2-3	ASRPKNPTSTDTQY
.	TRBV30	TRBJ1-6	AWSPPGPLKGNSPLH
many	TRBV28	TRBJ2-2	ASGRLTTGELF
.	TRBV18	TRBJ2-5	ASSRSGGQETQY
.	TRBV9	TRBJ2-5	ASSGRAGTQY
.	TRBV2	TRBJ2-3	ASSRGRVSTDTQY
few	TRBV2	TRBJ2-3	ASSPGTDTQY
.	TRBV10-3	TRBJ2-1	AISPLDSNSYNEQF
.	TRBV18	TRBJ2-7	ASSSNHQQGQNEQY
once	TRBV6-6	TRBJ1-2	ASSGLGSYGYT
.	TRBV6-6	TRBJ2-3	ASRRGLAVSTDTQY
.	TRBV4-1	TRBJ2-3	ATRRALAGGPGRDTQY
.	TRBV7-2	TRBJ1-5	ASSSRSNQPQH
.	TRBV4-1	TRBJ1-6	ASSQGRDLGTGGATDSPLH
.	TRBV30	TRBJ2-7	AWSVAYEQY
.	TRBV10-2	TRBJ2-2	ATQTGYTGELF
many	TRBV19	TRBJ1-5	ASSRDRGFGNQPQH